This T cell receptor beta chain was obtained from a study of CD8 T cells in ankylosing spondylitis. MiXCR, run by TCRdb on the 5' RACE reads, gives a single entry per CDR3 protein. This sample has approximately 290,000 distinct CDR3 sequences, with roughly 20% found just once. V lost 7 bases and J lost 1, with 14 bases in between. The CDR3 sequence is 14 residues long. The germline gives CDR1 MNHEY, CDR2 SVGAGI. This TCR was recovered from a female donor with ankylosing spondylitis or in good health (not recorded which). The J gene is TRBJ2-7, the V gene TRBV6-5, with D perhaps given as TRBD1 or TRBD2 (5 bases each). The specimen was blood, either unsorted or a sorted T cell fraction (not recorded which). This chain's CDR3 is CASTRDGGSYEQYF. The CDR3 nucleotides read TGTGCCAGCACCAGGGACGGCGGGTCCTACGAGCAGTACTTC.